This record concerns one TCR beta chain sequence. Antigen: not known. TCRdb used MiXCR to reprocess the 5' RACE reads, holding one entry per CDR3 protein. Among 350,000 or so distinct CDR3 sequences, about 9% were seen once, and the ten largest hold about 8.1%. The record originates from a study of identical twins. Whole-study results and caveats: Models came in too low on out-of-frame TCR alpha sharing in monozygotic twins. In zero-insertion analyses, partial confounding could arise from invariant MAIT and iNKT cells.

What was sequenced was naive T cells sorted from blood. This receptor was obtained from a woman aged 45-60 years in good health.

CDR3: CASSMTGAGYEQFF. CDR3 nucleotides: TGTGCCAGCAGCATGACAGGGGCGGGTTATGAGCAGTTCTTC. The rearrangement joins TRBV12-3 or TRBV12-4 to TRBJ2-1; 8 bases fit TRBD1. The CDR3 runs to 14 residues. The V segment lost 6 bases and the J segment 8 bases; nucleotides outside the gene matches: 9.